This passage covers 18 T cell receptor beta chains from one sample sequenced in a study of blood T cell repertoires in COVID-19. Profiled with immunoSEQ multiplex PCR; TCRdb holds only in-frame clones, not every one. The data hold around 320,000 clones, with roughly 90% observed a single time. The sequencing input was PBMCs or T cells enriched from blood (not recorded which). Receptors originate from a young woman with acute COVID-19.

V is TRBV7-3 and J is TRBJ2-5, with D possibly TRBD2 on 6 matching bases. The CDR3 consists of 14 residues. The V and J ends lost 3 bases and 3 bases respectively, with 11 bases between them. The V gene's germline CDR1 is SGHTA and CDR2 FQGTGA. The CDR3 protein is CASSLGGFEETQYF. For the CDR3, the DNA is TGTGCCAGCAGCTTGGGGGGATTCGAAGAGACCCAGTACTTC.

This clone occurred once. This chain links TRBV29-1 with TRBJ1-2; 7 bases are shared with TRBD1. Unmatched junction bases numbered 10, after V lost 7 bases and J lost 2 bases. The CDR3 runs to 14 residues. Germline loops: CDR1 SQVTM, CDR2 ANQGSEA. The CDR3 sequence: CSAGGQEINYGYTF. The CDR3 coding sequence is TGCAGCGCCGGCGGACAGGAGATAAACTATGGCTACACCTTC.

The V and J genes are TRBV30 and TRBJ1-1; TRBD1 agrees at 9 bases. Germline values: CDR1 GTSNPN, CDR2 SVGIG (reference sequence). The CDR3 consists of 13 residues. The trim removed 3 bases at V and 1 base at J, leaving 0 bases unmatched. In DNA, the CDR3 is TGTGCCTGGAGGGGACAGGGGAACACTGAAGCTTTCTTT. Translation: CAWRGQGNTEAFF. Full variable domain (missing parts from reference TRBV30 and TRBJ1-1): SQTIHQWPATLVQPVGSPLSLECTVEGTSNPNLYWYRQAAGRGLQLLFYSVGIGQISSEVPQNLSASRPQDRQFILSSKKLLLSDSGFYLCAWRGQGNTEAFFGQGTRLTVV.

This sequence joins TRBV6-5 and TRBJ2-2; 14 bases match TRBD2. Germline assignment: CDR1 MNHEY and CDR2 SVGAGI. With V trimmed by 8 bases and J by 6 bases, 5 bases remained unmatched. The CDR3 totals 15 residues. The CDR3 region is CASEGTSGSSGELFF. CDR3 DNA sequence: TGTGCCAGCGAGGGGACTAGCGGGAGTTCCGGGGAGCTGTTTTTT.

V is TRBV23-1 and J is TRBJ2-5; D is perhaps TRBD1 (6 bases). TRBV23-1 is placed among ORFs of uncertain function. Trimming removed 3 bases from V and 5 bases from J, with 16 bases in between. The length of the CDR3 is 15 residues. CDR3 sequence: CASSHPTRGEETQYF. CDR3 nucleotide sequence: TGCGCCAGCAGTCATCCAACCAGGGGTGAGGAGACCCAGTACTTC.

This sequence joins TRBV18 and TRBJ1-6, with unresolved D. CDR3 length: 15 residues. CDR1 is KGHSH, CDR2 LQKENI, per germline. The V end was cut by 3 bases, the J end by 7 bases, with 13 bases between. This chain's CDR3 is CASSPIVGGNSPLHF. CDR3 in DNA: TGTGCCAGCTCACCTATCGTGGGAGGGAATTCACCCCTCCACTTT.

This chain links TRBV7-8 with TRBJ1-2; D is unresolved. Germline V gene data show CDR1 as SGHVS and CDR2 as FQNEAQ. Trimming shortened V by 5 bases and J by 3 bases, and 10 bases separated the two germline ends. This CDR3 has 13 residues. The CDR3 reads CASSPGEDYGYTF. The DNA for the CDR3 is TGTGCCAGCAGCCCCGGGGAGGACTATGGCTACACCTTC. The full variable domain, completed using reference TRBV7-8 and TRBJ1-2, is GAGVSQSPRYKVAKRGQDVALRCDPISGHVSLFWYQQALGQGPEFLTYFQNEAQLDKSGLPSDRFFAERPEGSVSTLKIQRTQQEDSAVYLCASSPGEDYGYTFGSGTRLTVV.

In nucleotides, the CDR3 is TGTGCCAGCAGTCTCGAAAGGGGCACTGAAGCTTTCTTT. It translates to CASSLERGTEAFF. The V gene is TRBV6-4, the J gene TRBJ1-1, with D tentatively TRBD1 (5 bases). Germline values: CDR1 MRHNA, CDR2 SNTAGT. V dropped 5 bases and J dropped 4 bases, with 11 bases sitting between them. CDR3 length equals 13 residues.

The rearrangement links TRBV5-1 to TRBJ1-4; D is ambiguous. This CDR3 comprises 15 residues. Germline values: CDR1 SGHRS, CDR2 YFSETQ. Trimming removed 0 bases from V and 6 bases from J, with 12 bases in between. The CDR3 nucleotides are TGCGCCAGCAGCTTGGGGACTCTCGGGGATGAAAAACTGTTTTTT. It encodes CASSLGTLGDEKLFF.

The chain employs TRBV15 and TRBJ2-5; possible D gene TRBD2, 6 bases. V dropped 11 bases and J dropped 2 bases, with 18 bases sitting between them. There are 14 residues in the CDR3. CDR1 and CDR2 (germline): LNHNV, YYDKDF (reference sequence). CDR3 sequence: CAATSGGKQETQYF. The CDR3 DNA reads TGTGCCGCCACCTCCGGGGGAAAGCAAGAGACCCAGTACTTC.

The gene calls are TRBV11-2 and TRBJ1-4, with 8 bases lining up with TRBD1. The CDR3 extends over 15 amino acids. The germline V gene encodes CDR1 SGHAT and CDR2 FQNNGV. Unmatched junction bases numbered 3, after V lost 2 bases and J lost 4 bases. CDR3: CASSLQGAINEKLFF. For the CDR3, the DNA is TGTGCCAGCAGCTTACAGGGGGCCATTAATGAAAAACTGTTTTTT.

The rearrangement uses TRBV30 and TRBJ1-5; no firm D call. CDR1 and CDR2 (germline): GTSNPN, SVGIG (reference sequence). Trimming took 2 bases from V and 5 from J, leaving 10 bases between them. The CDR3 has 13 residues. CDR3 bases: TGTGCCTGGAGTCTAACAGCAGATCAGCCCCAGCATTTT. Amino acids: CAWSLTADQPQHF.

In this sample, this clone turned up once. The chain uses TRBV18 and TRBJ2-3; 7 positions match TRBD2. The V gene's germline CDR1 is KGHSH and CDR2 LQKENI. V lost 3 bases, J lost 0 bases, and 0 bases stayed unmatched. The CDR3 covers 14 residues. CDR3 loop: CASSPSGSTDTQYF. The CDR3 coding sequence is TGTGCCAGCTCACCTAGCGGGAGCACAGATACGCAGTATTTT.

CDR3 amino acids: CASSLVLSGTSGYNEQFF. CDR3 nucleotide sequence: TGTGCCAGCAGCTTAGTTTTGTCCGGGACTAGTGGGTACAATGAGCAGTTCTTC. The J gene is TRBJ2-1, the V gene TRBV11-2; 8 bases are shared with TRBD2. The CDR3 has 18 amino acids. V dropped 1 base and J dropped 4; count of bases not matched to a gene: 12. Per the germline V gene, CDR1 is SGHAT and CDR2 is FQNNGV.

This clone appeared once. The chain employs TRBV4-2 and TRBJ1-1, with unresolved D. The ends were cut back, 0 bases at V and 0 bases at J, with 11 bases in the middle. Germline CDR1 reads LGHNA; CDR2 reads YNFKEQ. The CDR3 consists of 16 residues. The CDR3 DNA follows: TGTGCCAGCAGCCAAGATGGTACACATATGAACACTGAAGCTTTCTTT. Residues: CASSQDGTHMNTEAFF.

The chain links TRBV7-8 to TRBJ1-5; D is uncertain. CDR1 and CDR2 (germline): SGHVS, FQNEAQ. This CDR3 region has 13 residues. The V end was cut by 5 bases, the J end by 5 bases, with 10 bases between. CDR3 nucleotide sequence: TGTGCCAGCAGCCCCACCGGGGATCAGCCCCAGCATTTT. It codes for CASSPTGDQPQHF.

This rearrangement joins TRBV18 to TRBJ2-3; D is ambiguous. V lost 6 bases and J 8 bases, leaving 18 bases between the germline ends. This CDR3 has 14 amino acids. In germline, CDR1 is KGHSH, CDR2 LQKENI. DNA of the CDR3: TGTGCCAGCTCCCCTCCTGGCCTAGAAGGTACGCAGTATTTT. Its protein is CASSPPGLEGTQYF. Full variable domain (remainder filled in from reference TRBV18 and TRBJ2-3): NAGVMQNPRHLVRRRGQEARLRCSPMKGHSHVYWYRQLPEEGLKFMVYLQKENIIDESGMPKERFSAEFPKEGPSILRIQQVVRGDSAAYFCASSPPGLEGTQYFGPGTRLTVL.

The genes are TRBV27 and TRBJ2-1, with a possible D match to TRBD1 (8 bases). The germline V and J ends were trimmed by 1 base and 8 bases, with 12 bases remaining between them. This CDR3 is built from 14 residues. Looked up from germline, CDR1 is MNHEY and CDR2 is SMNVEV (reference sequence). The CDR3, as DNA: TGTGCCAGCAGTTTATTACAGGGGGGGGATGAGCAGTTCTTC. It is translated as CASSLLQGGDEQFF.